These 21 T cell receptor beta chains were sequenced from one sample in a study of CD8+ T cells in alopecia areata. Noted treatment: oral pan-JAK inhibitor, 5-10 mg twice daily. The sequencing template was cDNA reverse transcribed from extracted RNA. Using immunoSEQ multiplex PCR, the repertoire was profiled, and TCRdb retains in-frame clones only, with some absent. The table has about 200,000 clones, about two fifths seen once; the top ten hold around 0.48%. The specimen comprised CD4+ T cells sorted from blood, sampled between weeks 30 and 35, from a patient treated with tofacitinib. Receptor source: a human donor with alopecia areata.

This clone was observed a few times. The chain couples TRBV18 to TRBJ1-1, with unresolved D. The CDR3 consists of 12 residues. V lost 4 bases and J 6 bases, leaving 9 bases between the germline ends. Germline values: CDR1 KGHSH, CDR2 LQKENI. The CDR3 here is CASSQTGSEAFF. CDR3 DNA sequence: TGTGCCAGCTCACAGACCGGTTCTGAAGCTTTCTTT.

The CDR3 coding sequence is TGTGCCACCAGCAGTGTAGGTTCTGGGGCCAACGTCCTGACTTTC. Translation gives CATSSVGSGANVLTF. The chain couples TRBV15 to TRBJ2-6; D not resolved. V dropped 3 bases and J dropped 1 base, with 7 bases sitting between them. CDR1 is LNHNV and CDR2 is YYDKDF in the germline V gene (reference sequence). There are 15 residues in the CDR3.

The chain's CDR3 is CASSVVTDPYEQYF. The CDR3 DNA is TGTGCCAGCAGCGTAGTCACGGACCCCTACGAGCAGTACTTC. The V call is TRBV9, the J call TRBJ2-7; no clear D. This CDR3 has 14 amino acids. Trimming removed 0 bases from V and 2 bases from J, with 9 bases in between. CDR1 is SGDLS, CDR2 YYNGEE, per germline.

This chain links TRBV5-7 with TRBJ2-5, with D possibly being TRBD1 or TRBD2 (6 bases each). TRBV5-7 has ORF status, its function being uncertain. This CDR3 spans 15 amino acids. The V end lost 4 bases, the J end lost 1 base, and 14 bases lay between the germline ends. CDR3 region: CASSRKTGAQETQYF. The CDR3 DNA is TGTGCCAGCAGCCGAAAGACGGGGGCCCAAGAGACCCAGTACTTC.

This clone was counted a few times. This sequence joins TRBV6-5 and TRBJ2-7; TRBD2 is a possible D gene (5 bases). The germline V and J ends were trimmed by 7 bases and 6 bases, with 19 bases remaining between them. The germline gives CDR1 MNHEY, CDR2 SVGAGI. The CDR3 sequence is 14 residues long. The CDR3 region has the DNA TGTGCCAGCACGCGCGGGCCGTTTTTCTCCGAGCAGTACTTC. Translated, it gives CASTRGPFFSEQYF.

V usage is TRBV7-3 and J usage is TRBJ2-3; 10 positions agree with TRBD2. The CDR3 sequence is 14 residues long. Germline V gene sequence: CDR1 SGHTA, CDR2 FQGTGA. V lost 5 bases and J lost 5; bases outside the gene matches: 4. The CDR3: CASSTSGDLDTQYF. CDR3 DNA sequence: TGTGCCAGCAGCACTAGCGGGGATCTAGATACGCAGTATTTT.

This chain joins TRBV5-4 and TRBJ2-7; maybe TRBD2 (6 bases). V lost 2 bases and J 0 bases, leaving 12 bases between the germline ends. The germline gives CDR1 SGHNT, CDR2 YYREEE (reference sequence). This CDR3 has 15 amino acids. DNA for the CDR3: TGTGCCAGCAGCTTCGGGGCGGGGAACTCCTACGAGCAGTACTTC. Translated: CASSFGAGNSYEQYF. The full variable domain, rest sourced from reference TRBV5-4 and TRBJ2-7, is ETGVTQSPTHLIKTRGQQVTLRCSSQSGHNTVSWYQQALGQGPQFIFQYYREEENGRGNFPPRFSGLQFPNYSSELNVNALELDDSALYLCASSFGAGNSYEQYFGPGTRLTVT.

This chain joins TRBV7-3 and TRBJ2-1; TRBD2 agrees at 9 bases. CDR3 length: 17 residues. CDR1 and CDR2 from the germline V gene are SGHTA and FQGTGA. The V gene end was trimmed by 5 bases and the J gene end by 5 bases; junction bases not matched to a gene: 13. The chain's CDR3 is CASSPPGGSGRDNEQFF. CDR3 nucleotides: TGTGCCAGCAGCCCCCCGGGGGGTAGCGGGAGAGACAATGAGCAGTTCTTC.

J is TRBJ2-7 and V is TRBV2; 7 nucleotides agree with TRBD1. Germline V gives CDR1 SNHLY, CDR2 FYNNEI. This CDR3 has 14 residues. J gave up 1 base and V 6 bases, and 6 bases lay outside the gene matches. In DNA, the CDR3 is TGTGCCAGCAGATATCGACAGGGTTCCTACGAGCAGTACTTC. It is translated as CASRYRQGSYEQYF.

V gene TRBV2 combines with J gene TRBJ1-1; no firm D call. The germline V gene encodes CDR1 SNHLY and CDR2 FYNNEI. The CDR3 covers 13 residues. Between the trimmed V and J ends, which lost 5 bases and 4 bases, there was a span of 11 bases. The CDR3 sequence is CASSLEGSTEAFF. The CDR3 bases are TGTGCCAGCAGTCTCGAGGGAAGCACTGAAGCTTTCTTT. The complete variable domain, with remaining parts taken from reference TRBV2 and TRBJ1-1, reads EPEVTQTPSHQVTQMGQEVILRCVPISNHLYFYWYRQILGQKVEFLVSFYNNEISEKSEIFDDQFSVERPDGSNFTLKIRSTKLEDSAMYFCASSLEGSTEAFFGQGTRLTVV.

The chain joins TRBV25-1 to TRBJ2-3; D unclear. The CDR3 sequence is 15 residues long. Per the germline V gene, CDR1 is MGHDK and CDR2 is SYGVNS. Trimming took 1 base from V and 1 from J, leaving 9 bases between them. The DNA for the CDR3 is TGTGCCAGCAGTGAATCGCGCGGAGGCACAGATACGCAGTATTTT. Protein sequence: CASSESRGGTDTQYF.

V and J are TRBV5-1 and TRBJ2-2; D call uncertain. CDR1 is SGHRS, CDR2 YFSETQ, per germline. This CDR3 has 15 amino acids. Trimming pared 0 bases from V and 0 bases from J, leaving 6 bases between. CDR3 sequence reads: CASSLDTSNTGELFF. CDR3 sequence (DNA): TGCGCCAGCAGCTTGGACACCTCGAACACCGGGGAGCTGTTTTTT.

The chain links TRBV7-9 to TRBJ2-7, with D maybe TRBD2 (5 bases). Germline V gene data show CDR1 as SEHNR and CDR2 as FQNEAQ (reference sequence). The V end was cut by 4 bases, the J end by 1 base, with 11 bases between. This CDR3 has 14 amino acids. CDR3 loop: CASSSRGRSYEQYF. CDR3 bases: TGTGCCAGCAGCTCCAGAGGGAGATCCTACGAGCAGTACTTC.

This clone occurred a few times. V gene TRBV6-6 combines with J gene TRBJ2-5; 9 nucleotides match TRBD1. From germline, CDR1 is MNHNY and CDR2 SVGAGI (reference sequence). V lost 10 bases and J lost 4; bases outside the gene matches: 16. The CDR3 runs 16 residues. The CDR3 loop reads CATTPRTGERRETQYF. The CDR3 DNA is TGTGCCACCACTCCCAGGACAGGGGAAAGACGAGAGACCCAGTACTTC.

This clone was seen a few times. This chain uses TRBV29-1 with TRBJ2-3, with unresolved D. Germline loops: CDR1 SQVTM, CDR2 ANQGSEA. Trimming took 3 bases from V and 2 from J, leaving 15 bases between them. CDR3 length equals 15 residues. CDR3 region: CSVDFRKEYTDTQYF. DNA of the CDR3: TGCAGCGTTGATTTTCGGAAGGAATACACAGATACGCAGTATTTT.

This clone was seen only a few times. The CDR3 reads CASSLRSTGSHTEAFF. The CDR3 bases are TGTGCCAGCAGCTTAAGGAGCACAGGATCGCACACTGAAGCTTTCTTT. The chain employs TRBV7-9 and TRBJ1-1; D might be TRBD1 (5 bases). V was cut by 2 bases and J by 3 bases, with 16 bases left in between. Per the germline V gene, CDR1 is SEHNR and CDR2 is FQNEAQ (reference sequence). The CDR3 consists of 16 residues. The variable domain in full, with the rest retrieved from reference TRBV7-9 and TRBJ1-1, is DTGVSQNPRHKITKRGQNVTFRCDPISEHNRLYWYRQTLGQGPEFLTYFQNEAQLEKSRLLSDRFSAERPKGSFSTLEIQRTEQGDSAMYLCASSLRSTGSHTEAFFGQGTRLTVV.

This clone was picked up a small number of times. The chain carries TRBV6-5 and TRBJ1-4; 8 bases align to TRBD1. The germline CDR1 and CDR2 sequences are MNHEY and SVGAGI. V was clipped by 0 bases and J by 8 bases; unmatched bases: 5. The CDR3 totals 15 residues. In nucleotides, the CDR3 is TGTGCCAGCAGTTACTCGGACAGGGCAAGAGAAAAACTGTTTTTT. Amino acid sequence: CASSYSDRAREKLFF.

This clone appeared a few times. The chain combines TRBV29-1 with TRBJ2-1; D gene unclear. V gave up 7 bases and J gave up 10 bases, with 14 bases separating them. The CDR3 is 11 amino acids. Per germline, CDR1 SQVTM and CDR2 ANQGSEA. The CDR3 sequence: CSAHAAGEQFF. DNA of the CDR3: TGCAGCGCCCACGCCGCCGGGGAGCAGTTCTTC.

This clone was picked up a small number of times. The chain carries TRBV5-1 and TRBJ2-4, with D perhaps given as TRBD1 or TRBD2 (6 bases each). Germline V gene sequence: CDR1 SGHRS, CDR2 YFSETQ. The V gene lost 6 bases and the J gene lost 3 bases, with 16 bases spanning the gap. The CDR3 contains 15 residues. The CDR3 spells CASNQGGGGKNIQYF. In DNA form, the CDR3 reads TGCGCCAGCAACCAAGGGGGAGGTGGCAAAAACATTCAGTACTTC.

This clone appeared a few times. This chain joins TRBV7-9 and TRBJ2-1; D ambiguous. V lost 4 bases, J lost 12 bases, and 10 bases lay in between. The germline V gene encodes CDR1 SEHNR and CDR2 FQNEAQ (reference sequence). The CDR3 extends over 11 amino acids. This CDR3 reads CASSSDWVQFF. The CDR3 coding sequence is TGTGCCAGCAGCTCCGACTGGGTGCAGTTCTTC.

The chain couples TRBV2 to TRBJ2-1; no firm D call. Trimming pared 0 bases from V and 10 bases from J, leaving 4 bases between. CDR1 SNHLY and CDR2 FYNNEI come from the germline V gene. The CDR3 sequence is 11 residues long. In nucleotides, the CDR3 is TGTGCCAGCAGTGAAGCGTGGGAGCAGTTCTTC. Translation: CASSEAWEQFF. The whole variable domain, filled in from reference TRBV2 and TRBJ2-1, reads EPEVTQTPSHQVTQMGQEVILRCVPISNHLYFYWYRQILGQKVEFLVSFYNNEISEKSEIFDDQFSVERPDGSNFTLKIRSTKLEDSAMYFCASSEAWEQFFGPGTRLTVL.